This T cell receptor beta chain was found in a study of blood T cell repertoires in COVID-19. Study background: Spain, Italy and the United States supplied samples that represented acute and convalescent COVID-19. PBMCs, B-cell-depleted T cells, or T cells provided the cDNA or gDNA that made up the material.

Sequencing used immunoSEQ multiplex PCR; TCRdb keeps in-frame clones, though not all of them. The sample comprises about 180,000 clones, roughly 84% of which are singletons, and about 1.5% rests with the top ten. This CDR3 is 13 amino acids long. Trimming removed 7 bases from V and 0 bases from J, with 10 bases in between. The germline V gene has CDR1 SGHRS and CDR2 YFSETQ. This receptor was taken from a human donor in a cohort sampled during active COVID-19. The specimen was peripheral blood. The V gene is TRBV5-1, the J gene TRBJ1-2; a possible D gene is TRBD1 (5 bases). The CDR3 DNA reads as TGCGCCAGCGGTAGGACAACTAACTATGGCTACACCTTC. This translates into CASGRTTNYGYTF. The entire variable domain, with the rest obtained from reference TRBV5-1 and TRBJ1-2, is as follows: KAGVTQTPRYLIKTRGQQVTLSCSPISGHRSVSWYQQTPGQGLQFLFEYFSETQRNKGNFPGRFSGRQFSNSRSEMNVSTLELGDSALYLCASGRTTNYGYTFGSGTRLTVV.